This T cell receptor (beta chain) was captured in a study of blood T cell repertoires in COVID-19 (dated by TCRdb to between 2020 and 2021). Turning to the overall study: Collaborator samples came from the United States, Italy and Spain and covered acute and convalescent phases of COVID-19. The material from the prospective study consisted of cDNA or gDNA derived from T cells, B-cell-depleted T cells, or PBMCs. Deeply sampled blood TCRbeta repertoires from subjects exposed to, actively infected with, or recovered from COVID-19 were included in the dataset. The repertoires were released in a freely available public database meant as a resource for research on the immune response to SARS-CoV-2. Samples were obtained from the ongoing ImmuneRACE study (first 160 participants) and from 1,000 to 1,500 subjects provided by 6 global collaborators. A de-identified subject ID, COVID-19 status, age in years and sex were almost always included in the sample metadata. HLA class I and class II types, where available, came from metadata supplied by the sample provider rather than from assay-based typing.

The full study reports these points: How much clinical and demographic metadata was included differed by source and by participant, and the metadata was provided uncurated.

Reading the germline V gene gives CDR1 MNHNS and CDR2 SASEGT. V trim: 3 bases; J trim: 6 bases; unmatched bases: 10. The CDR3 contains 15 residues, cysteine and phenylalanine counted. Here the CDR3 DNA is all that survives: 45 bases in frame from base 1. TCRbeta CDR3 regions were amplified from genomic DNA using the immunoSEQ Assay, a bias-controlled multiplex PCR. On the study's bioinformatics: The number of nucleated cells in each sample was estimated by amplification of reference gene primers within the assay. To quantify the absolute abundance of each unique TCRbeta CDR3 rearrangement, sequence reads were collapsed and filtered. For each sample, productive Simpson clonality was calculated as the square root of Simpson's diversity index across productive rearrangements. TCRdb provides this immuneACCESS table in a form limited to in-frame rearrangements. Some clones are lacking; in checked studies, under half of them reflect an unresolved V gene, and why the rest are absent is not known. That table supplies the V and J calls and clone size; D and trimming were determined from the DNA. For this sample the table gives 310,000 or so clones, of which 87% were detected only once. Approximately 9% of the sample is in the top ten clones.

Enrolling through a virtual design, the prospective study's participants ranged in age from roughly 18 to 95 years and lived across some 22 United States geographic areas. Cohort assignment in the prospective study relied on participant-reported clinical history from a screening survey and a study questionnaire. Recovered participants in ImmuneRACE Cohort 3 were defined by two consecutive negative NP/OP PCR tests, clearance by a healthcare professional, or resolution of symptoms. Each participant in the prospective study had whole blood, serum and a nasopharyngeal or oropharyngeal swab collected by mobile phlebotomists. Prospective study participants could optionally give additional blood draws and questionnaires over a roughly two-month period. Blood samples from the prospective study were shipped frozen or at room temperature prior to DNA extraction. As regards this clone: No cognate antigen has been identified for it. No qualities accompany the bases; no much larger clone lies one base away.

The receptor was derived from a woman aged 18-35 years who had recovered from COVID-19. The material sequenced was PBMCs or T cells enriched from blood (not recorded which). Recombination connected TRBV6-1 to TRBJ2-7, with TRBD2 identical over 8 junction bases. DNA sequence: TGTGCCAGCAGTGACAGCGGGAGAACTCCTGGCGAGCAGTACTTC. It encodes CASSDSGRTPGEQYF.